One sample yielded the 13 T cell receptor beta chains listed below, sequenced in a study of identifying expanded T cells in peripheral blood. Clones were sequenced by immunoSEQ multiplex PCR, and TCRdb holds only the in-frame ones, with some missing. The table has around 95,000 clones, over 75% seen once. Sequenced material: blood. The receptors were sampled from a person aged 18-70 years in good health.

CDR3 DNA: TGTGCCAGCTCACCACGGATACAGGGAGACTCTGGAAACACCATATATTTT. Protein sequence: CASSPRIQGDSGNTIYF. The genes are TRBV18 and TRBJ1-3, with D maybe TRBD1 (6 bases). Trimming left V 1 base short and J 0 bases short, with 13 bases between. CDR3 length: 17 amino acids. Germline V CDR1 and CDR2: KGHSH, LQKENI.

In this sample, this clone turned up a few times. The genes are TRBV7-9 and TRBJ1-2, with TRBD1 matching 9 bases. CDR1 is SEHNR, CDR2 FQNEAQ, per germline (reference sequence). The CDR3 sequence is 13 residues long. V shed 7 bases, J shed 8 bases, and the junction held 8 bases outside the gene matches. The DNA for the CDR3 is TGTGCCAGCACCTCAGGGACAGGGCGGGGCTACACCTTC. As protein: CASTSGTGRGYTF.

The CDR3 here is CASSFGDENTGELFF. DNA for the CDR3: TGCGCCAGCAGCTTTGGGGACGAAAACACCGGGGAGCTGTTTTTT. J is TRBJ2-2 and V is TRBV5-1, with D perhaps being TRBD1 or TRBD2 (5 bases each). This CDR3 contains 15 residues. Per germline, CDR1 SGHRS and CDR2 YFSETQ. Trimming removed 2 bases at V and 2 bases at J, with 10 bases between. The full variable domain, rest sourced from reference TRBV5-1 and TRBJ2-2, is KAGVTQTPRYLIKTRGQQVTLSCSPISGHRSVSWYQQTPGQGLQFLFEYFSETQRNKGNFPGRFSGRQFSNSRSEMNVSTLELGDSALYLCASSFGDENTGELFFGEGSRLTVL.

V usage is TRBV6-6 and J usage is TRBJ2-2; tentatively, D is TRBD2 (5 bases). V shed 7 bases and J shed 4 bases, with 13 bases lying between them. Germline V lookup: CDR1 MNHNY, CDR2 SVGAGI (reference sequence). CDR3 length equals 14 residues. As DNA, the CDR3 is TGTGCCAGCATCGGCGGGCTCGGCACCGGGGAGCTGTTTTTT. It specifies CASIGGLGTGELFF.

This rearrangement joins TRBV12-1 to TRBJ1-3. TRBV12-1 represents a pseudogene. The CDR3 runs 18 residues. In DNA, the CDR3 is TGTGCCAGCAGCTTTGATCCTGGGCGGGGACCGGGGGGAAACACCATATATTTT. This translates into CASSFDPGRGPGGNTIYF.

The genes are TRBV5-1 and TRBJ1-1, with D possibly matching TRBD1 (6 bases). The germline V gene encodes CDR1 SGHRS and CDR2 YFSETQ. The CDR3 is 15 residues long. The V and J ends lost 5 bases and 4 bases respectively, with 18 bases between them. CDR3 loop: CASSPQGMEGTEAFF. Here the CDR3 DNA reads TGCGCCAGCAGTCCACAGGGAATGGAGGGCACTGAAGCTTTCTTT.

In this sample, this clone turned up once. The gene calls are TRBV9 and TRBJ2-7; TRBD1 aligns across 12 bases. The length of the CDR3 is 16 residues. Unmatched junction bases numbered 10, after V lost 4 bases and J lost 5 bases. Germline V gene lookup returns CDR1 SGDLS and CDR2 YYNGEE. The DNA of the CDR3 is TGTGCCAGCAGCCGACAAGTGGGACAGGGGGCCGACGAGCAGTACTTC. Protein sequence: CASSRQVGQGADEQYF.

The chain uses TRBV9 and TRBJ2-3, with 9 nucleotides matching TRBD1. This CDR3 has 16 residues. V gave up 1 base and J gave up 5 bases; unmatched junction bases: 8. Germline CDR1 reads SGDLS; CDR2 reads YYNGEE. CDR3 sequence: CASSVTGTGLVDTQYF. The CDR3 DNA sequence: TGTGCCAGCAGCGTAACCGGGACAGGGCTGGTAGATACGCAGTATTTT.

This clone was counted once. V is TRBV29-1 and J is TRBJ1-1; D uncertain. Germline V gives CDR1 SQVTM, CDR2 ANQGSEA. The CDR3 contains 13 residues. The ends were cut back, 4 bases at V and 1 base at J, with 10 bases in the middle. CDR3 sequence reads: CSVVRQTNTEAFF. The CDR3 DNA follows: TGCAGCGTTGTCAGGCAGACGAACACTGAAGCTTTCTTT. The whole variable domain, filled in from reference TRBV29-1 and TRBJ1-1, reads SAVISQKPSRDICQRGTSLTIQCQVDSQVTMMFWYRQQPGQSLTLIATANQGSEATYESGFVIDKFPISRPNLTFSTLTVSNMSPEDSSIYLCSVVRQTNTEAFFGQGTRLTVV.

The chain is built from TRBV6-6 and TRBJ2-2, with 7 nucleotides matching TRBD1. Germline loops: CDR1 MNHNY, CDR2 SVGAGI (reference sequence). J was trimmed by 1 base and V by 6 bases; bases with no gene match: 8. The CDR3 runs 16 residues. The CDR3 loop reads CASRPIGDRNTGELFF. As DNA, the CDR3 is TGTGCCAGCAGGCCAATCGGGGACAGGAACACCGGGGAGCTGTTTTTT.

Notes on this clone: Distinct nucleotide sequences in the sample also encode this CDR3. The chain employs TRBV19 and TRBJ2-5; D tentatively reads TRBD1 or TRBD2 (5 bases each). CDR3 length equals 14 residues. V lost 3 bases to trimming and J lost 4 bases, with 12 bases between them. The germline gives CDR1 LNHDA, CDR2 SQIVND (reference sequence). In DNA form, the CDR3 reads TGTGCCAGTAGTATTGAGGGACGGGGAGAGACCCAGTACTTC. This codes for CASSIEGRGETQYF.

The chain uses TRBV7-8 and TRBJ2-1; 8 bases are a match to TRBD1. The CDR3 runs 15 residues. The V and J ends lost 5 bases and 0 bases, in that order; junction bases with no gene match: 3. Germline V gene lookup returns CDR1 SGHVS and CDR2 FQNEAQ. CDR3 sequence reads: CASSLGQVSYNEQFF. Here the CDR3 DNA reads TGTGCCAGCAGCCTGGGACAGGTCTCCTACAATGAGCAGTTCTTC.

This clone appeared once. The CDR3: CASSLMDSLNTEAFF. CDR3 sequence (DNA): TGTGCCAGCTCTCTAATGGACTCTCTGAACACTGAAGCTTTCTTT. The V and J genes are TRBV7-6 and TRBJ1-1, with D uncertain. V was cut by 8 bases and J by 0 bases, with 16 bases left in between. CDR1 is SGHVS and CDR2 is FNYEAQ in the germline V gene. The CDR3 is made up of 15 amino acids.